Each of the 8 T cell receptor beta chains below was sequenced from the same sample in a study of blood T cells in healthy people across ages. Alongside a J-beta primer mix, a sample-barcoded 5' primer served in a second PCR lasting about 6 to 12 cycles. Via MiXCR, TCRdb re-called the 5' RACE reads, giving one row per CDR3 protein. The sample lists about 640,000 distinct CDR3 sequences; about 30% were seen once. Sequencing was performed on blood. These receptors came from a woman older than 75 in good health.

The table lists this clonotype with many counts. V usage is TRBV7-2 and J usage is TRBJ2-1, with 7 bases aligning to TRBD1. After removal of 2 bases from V and 7 bases from J, the junction contained 11 bases not matched to a gene. Germline V CDR1 and CDR2: SGHTA, FQGNSA. The CDR3 extends over 16 amino acids. The CDR3 spells CASSLSGQALGNEQFF. CDR3 bases: TGTGCCAGCAGCTTATCCGGACAGGCCTTAGGGAATGAGCAGTTCTTC.

This rearrangement joins TRBV11-2 to TRBJ2-1; tentative D call: TRBD2 (7 bases). Germline CDR1 is SGHAT and CDR2 is FQNNGV. Trimming took 5 bases from V and 15 from J, leaving 20 bases between them. The CDR3 is made up of 13 amino acids. The CDR3 reads CASSIGRGPRRFF. CDR3 in DNA: TGTGCCAGCAGCATAGGGCGGGGGCCCCGTCGGTTCTTC.

This clonotype showed up many times. The rearrangement uses TRBV3-1 and TRBJ2-7; unclear D gene. The length of the CDR3 is 15 residues. The V end lost 0 bases, the J end lost 1 base, and 10 bases lay between the germline ends. CDR1 and CDR2 (germline): LGHDT, YNNKEL (reference sequence). The CDR3 bases are TGTGCCAGCAGCCAAGATCAAGTTGGGTCCTACGAGCAGTACTTC. It translates to CASSQDQVGSYEQYF.

This clonotype was seen a handful of times. The chain carries TRBV7-6 and TRBJ1-3, with a tentative D call TRBD1 (6 bases). V lost 4 bases and J lost 1, with 17 bases in between. The CDR3 consists of 17 residues. The V gene's germline CDR1 is SGHVS and CDR2 FNYEAQ. CDR3 protein: CASSSFVWGASGNTIYF. CDR3 coding DNA: TGTGCCAGCAGCTCCTTTGTTTGGGGGGCGTCTGGAAACACCATATATTTT.

This clonotype was found many times. The chain employs TRBV28 and TRBJ2-5; TRBD1 might be the D (5 bases). The CDR3 totals 14 residues. The V end lost 3 bases, the J end lost 4 bases, and 12 bases lay between the germline ends. Looked up from germline, CDR1 is MDHEN and CDR2 is SYDVKM. CDR3 DNA: TGTGCCAGCAGTTTTGTCAGGGCCCCAGAGACCCAGTACTTC. It is translated as CASSFVRAPETQYF. Full variable domain (missing parts from reference TRBV28 and TRBJ2-5): DVKVTQSSRYLVKRTGEKVFLECVQDMDHENMFWYRQDPGLGLRLIYFSYDVKMKEKGDIPEGYSVSREKKERFSLILESASTNQTSMYLCASSFVRAPETQYFGPGTRLLVL.

Comments on this clonotype: The CDR3 carries no conserved terminal phenylalanine or tryptophan, so it likely arises from a read error. The chain links TRBV10-3 to TRBJ1-2; D may be TRBD1 (5 bases). The CDR3 sequence is 12 residues long. The germline CDR1 and CDR2 sequences are ENHRY and SYGVKD. Trimming shortened V by 4 bases and J by 5 bases, and 8 bases separated the two germline ends. Here the CDR3 DNA reads TGTGCCATCAGTGTGGGGGGATATGGCTACACCCTC. It specifies CAISVGGYGYTL.

The chain couples TRBV5-1 to TRBJ1-1; the D is unclear. The CDR3 is 17 amino acids. CDR1 and CDR2 (germline): SGHRS, YFSETQ. Trimming pared 0 bases from V and 0 bases from J, leaving 15 bases between. The CDR3 nucleotides are TGCGCCAGCAGCTTGGGTGGCCCCCGTCTCATGAACACTGAAGCTTTCTTT. Amino acid sequence: CASSLGGPRLMNTEAFF.

This clonotype was found many times. The V call is TRBV6-1, the J call TRBJ2-3; 8 bases map to TRBD2. Germline lookup yields CDR1 MNHNS and CDR2 SASEGT. The V gene end was trimmed by 3 bases and the J gene end by 4 bases; junction bases not matched to a gene: 3. The CDR3 covers 14 residues. CDR3 in DNA: TGTGCCAGCAGTGATCGGGAGGGGCCAGATACGCAGTATTTT. Protein product: CASSDREGPDTQYF.